Listed here are 21 T cell receptor beta chains from one sample, sequenced in a study of cytomegalovirus exposure and HLA in healthy donors. Data came from immunoSEQ multiplex PCR; TCRdb stores just in-frame clones and leaves some out. The sample shows about 160,000 clones, approximately 84% of them seen only once. The sequenced sample consisted of PBMCs. The source of these receptors is a man under 40 in good health and CMV-seropositive.

The rearrangement links TRBV6-6 to TRBJ2-7, with 7 positions matching TRBD2. The germline V gene has CDR1 MNHNY and CDR2 SVGAGI (reference sequence). The J segment lost 5 bases and the V segment lost 4 bases, leaving 11 bases of the junction unmatched. The CDR3 runs to 15 residues. The CDR3 spells CASSLPGGASHEQYF. CDR3 DNA sequence: TGTGCCAGCAGTTTACCGGGAGGCGCGTCGCACGAGCAGTACTTC.

V usage is TRBV11-3 and J usage is TRBJ2-7, with a tentative D call TRBD1 (5 bases). This CDR3 spans 14 amino acids. The germline V gene has CDR1 SGHNT and CDR2 YENEEA. V shed 6 bases and J shed 3 bases, with 15 bases lying between them. The CDR3 here is CASSRSGYVYEQYF. The CDR3 nucleotides are TGTGCCAGCAGTAGGTCAGGGTACGTCTACGAGCAGTACTTC.

This clone was picked up a small number of times. The chain has TRBV5-4 and TRBJ2-7; a weak D match, TRBD1 (5 bases). This CDR3 has 13 amino acids. The ends were cut back, 4 bases at V and 3 bases at J, with 11 bases in the middle. Germline V CDR1 and CDR2: SGHNT, YYREEE (reference sequence). This chain's CDR3 is CASSDQGRYEQYF. CDR3 DNA: TGTGCCAGCAGCGACCAGGGCCGCTACGAGCAGTACTTC.

The gene calls are TRBV28 and TRBJ1-5; D unclear. The CDR3 runs 12 residues. V was shortened by 8 bases and J by 2 bases, with 7 bases between the two germline ends. The germline gives CDR1 MDHEN, CDR2 SYDVKM. In DNA form, the CDR3 reads TGTGCCAGCGTTGTCGGCAATCAGCCCCAGCATTTT. Translating gives CASVVGNQPQHF.

The chain links TRBV28 to TRBJ2-1; 8 nucleotides match TRBD2. The CDR3 runs 21 residues. Unmatched junction bases numbered 20, after V lost 4 bases and J lost 0 bases. The germline V gene encodes CDR1 MDHEN and CDR2 SYDVKM. CDR3 nucleotides: TGTGCCAGCAGTTCGAATAGTTTTAGCGGGGCGTCCAAGAGCTCCTACAATGAGCAGTTCTTC. Translation: CASSSNSFSGASKSSYNEQFF.

The J gene is TRBJ1-5, the V gene TRBV28; D is perhaps TRBD1 (5 bases). The CDR3 contains 15 residues. The V end lost 5 bases, the J end lost 5 bases, and 16 bases lay between the germline ends. Germline V gives CDR1 MDHEN, CDR2 SYDVKM. CDR3 protein: CASSALGGDHQPQHF. CDR3 DNA sequence: TGTGCCAGCAGTGCCCTGGGAGGGGACCATCAGCCCCAGCATTTT.

The chain is built from TRBV7-8 and TRBJ2-5, with D tentatively TRBD2 (5 bases). The CDR3 loop spans 14 amino acids. V lost 6 bases and J lost 4, with 15 bases in between. CDR1 is SGHVS, CDR2 FQNEAQ, per germline. CDR3 amino acids: CASSFRGSLETQYF. Written as DNA, the CDR3 is TGTGCCAGCAGTTTTCGGGGTAGTTTAGAGACCCAGTACTTC.

The rearrangement joins TRBV15 to TRBJ1-6; 7 bases agree with TRBD1. The CDR3 covers 18 residues. The trim removed 0 bases at V and 7 bases at J, leaving 12 bases unmatched. CDR1 and CDR2 from the germline V gene are LNHNV and YYDKDF (reference sequence). CDR3 DNA sequence: TGTGCCACCAGCAGAGACAACCGACAGGGATTGAGAAATTCACCCCTCCACTTT. It is translated as CATSRDNRQGLRNSPLHF.

The table lists this clone with a few counts. CDR3 sequence reads: CASSLRQGWNNEQFF. In DNA form, the CDR3 reads TGTGCCAGCAGTCTAAGGCAGGGTTGGAACAATGAGCAGTTCTTC. This chain links TRBV7-3 with TRBJ2-1, with D possibly being TRBD1 (5 bases). The CDR3 is 15 amino acids. Trimming removed 6 bases at V and 5 bases at J, with 17 bases between. Germline V gene data show CDR1 as SGHTA and CDR2 as FQGTGA.

V gene TRBV7-6 combines with J gene TRBJ1-2; 7 positions agree with TRBD1. The CDR3 is 12 amino acids. Germline trimming cut 5 bases from V and 6 bases from J; bases unmatched to any gene: 3. CDR1 and CDR2 (germline): SGHVS, FNYEAQ. CDR3: CASSPDRHGYTF. DNA of the CDR3: TGTGCCAGCAGCCCGGACAGGCATGGCTACACCTTC.

The rearrangement uses TRBV5-5 and TRBJ1-5, with 7 bases aligning to TRBD1. The CDR3 length is 14 residues. From germline, CDR1 is SGHKS and CDR2 YYEKEE (reference sequence). V lost 2 bases, J lost 9 bases, and 8 bases stayed unmatched. The CDR3 DNA sequence: TGTGCCAGCAGCTTTGACAGGGACCAGAGGCCCCAGCATTTT. The encoded protein is CASSFDRDQRPQHF.

The chain has TRBV11-2 and TRBJ2-1; no definite D call. The CDR3 extends over 12 amino acids. Germline V gives CDR1 SGHAT, CDR2 FQNNGV. Trimming cost V 6 bases and J 7 bases, with 10 bases left between them. CDR3 residues: CASRTANNEQFF. CDR3 nucleotide sequence: TGTGCCAGCAGAACAGCCAATAATGAGCAGTTCTTC.

This sequence joins TRBV29-1 and TRBJ2-1, with 10 bases that match TRBD1. V shed 7 bases, J shed 4 bases, and the junction held 4 bases outside the gene matches. The CDR3 extends over 13 amino acids. Germline V gene lookup returns CDR1 SQVTM and CDR2 ANQGSEA. The CDR3 reads CSAGTGVYNEQFF. CDR3 DNA: TGCAGCGCCGGGACAGGGGTTTACAATGAGCAGTTCTTC.

This sequence joins TRBV7-9 and TRBJ1-2; TRBD1 matches at 9 bases. CDR1 SEHNR and CDR2 FQNEAQ come from the germline V gene (reference sequence). The CDR3 has 14 residues. V shed 6 bases, J shed 0 bases, and the junction held 2 bases outside the gene matches. The CDR3 DNA reads as TGTGCCAGCAGGACAGGGGGTGCTAACTATGGCTACACCTTC. Its translation is CASRTGGANYGYTF.

The gene calls are TRBV5-4 and TRBJ2-2; D is possibly TRBD1 (7 bases). In germline, CDR1 is SGHNT, CDR2 YYREEE (reference sequence). The CDR3 loop spans 15 amino acids. Trimming left V 3 bases short and J 3 bases short, with 12 bases between. The CDR3 is CASSSGDSYTGELFF. In nucleotides, the CDR3 is TGTGCCAGCAGCTCGGGGGACAGCTACACCGGGGAGCTGTTTTTT.

V gene TRBV6-5 combines with J gene TRBJ2-7; weak D call: TRBD1 (5 bases). The germline CDR1 and CDR2 sequences are MNHEY and SVGAGI. The V end lost 0 bases, the J end lost 2 bases, and 8 bases lay between the germline ends. The CDR3 runs 14 residues. The CDR3 spells CASSYSKGAYEQYF. CDR3 bases: TGTGCCAGCAGTTACTCGAAAGGGGCCTACGAGCAGTACTTC.

This clone was detected only once. The V gene is TRBV11-2, the J gene TRBJ2-5; 7 nucleotides line up with TRBD2. Trimming removed 5 bases from V and 5 bases from J; junction bases left unmatched: 11. The CDR3 extends over 15 amino acids. Germline V gene lookup returns CDR1 SGHAT and CDR2 FQNNGV. Here the CDR3 DNA reads TGTGCCAGCAGCCTCTCTCACGGGGGGAGGGAGACCCAGTACTTC. Its protein is CASSLSHGGRETQYF.

The CDR3 region is CASSALRGLNHMVGTDTQYF. The CDR3 bases are TGTGCCAGCTCAGCGCTGAGGGGGCTGAACCATATGGTCGGCACAGATACGCAGTATTTT. The chain employs TRBV18 and TRBJ2-3; 7 nucleotides match TRBD1. The CDR3 covers 20 residues. Germline assignment: CDR1 KGHSH and CDR2 LQKENI. V dropped 5 bases and J dropped 1; count of bases not matched to a gene: 21.

This clone was observed a handful of times. The chain carries TRBV25-1 and TRBJ1-2, with a weak D call TRBD1 (6 bases). CDR1 and CDR2 (germline): MGHDK, SYGVNS. This CDR3 contains 15 residues. The V gene lost 8 bases and the J gene lost 0 bases, with 16 bases spanning the gap. Here the CDR3 DNA reads TGTGCCAGCCTCGAGGCGGGGGCAGCTAACTATGGCTACACCTTC. This encodes CASLEAGAANYGYTF.

The chain is built from TRBV21-1 and TRBJ2-7; no check of the table's D call, TRBD1, against the DNA was made. TRBV21-1 constitutes a pseudogene. CDR3 length: 16 amino acids. The CDR3 DNA follows: TGTGCCAGCAGCAAAGCTGGGACAGGGAACCCCTACGAGCAGTACTTC. This gives the protein CASSKAGTGNPYEQYF.

This chain uses TRBV10-3 with TRBJ2-1; TRBD2 aligns across 16 bases. This CDR3 has 16 residues. Germline V gene data show CDR1 as ENHRY and CDR2 as SYGVKD. V trimming: 8 bases; J trimming: 9 bases; junction bases outside the gene matches: 10. The CDR3, as DNA: TGTGCCATCGGGACTAGCGGGGGGGGATCCCCGGGTGAGCAGTTCTTC. Protein product: CAIGTSGGGSPGEQFF.